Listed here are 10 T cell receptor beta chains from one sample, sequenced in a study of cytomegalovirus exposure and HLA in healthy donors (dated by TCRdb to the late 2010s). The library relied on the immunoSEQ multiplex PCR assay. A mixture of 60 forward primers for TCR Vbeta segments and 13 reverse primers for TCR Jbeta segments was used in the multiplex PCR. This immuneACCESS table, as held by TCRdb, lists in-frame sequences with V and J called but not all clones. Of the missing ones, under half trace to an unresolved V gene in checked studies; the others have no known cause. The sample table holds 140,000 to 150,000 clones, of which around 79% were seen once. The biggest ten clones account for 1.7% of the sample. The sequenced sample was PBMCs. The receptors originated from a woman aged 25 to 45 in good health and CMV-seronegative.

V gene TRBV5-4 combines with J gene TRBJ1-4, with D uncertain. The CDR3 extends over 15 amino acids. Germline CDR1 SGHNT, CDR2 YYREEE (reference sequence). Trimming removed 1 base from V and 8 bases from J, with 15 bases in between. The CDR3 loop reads CASSLKAGSGEKLFF. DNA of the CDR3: TGTGCCAGCAGCTTGAAGGCCGGGAGTGGGGAAAAACTGTTTTTT.

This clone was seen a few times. CDR3 DNA: TGCGCCAGCAGCTTCCGACAGGGAAGGACCGGGGAGCTGTTTTTT. This codes for CASSFRQGRTGELFF. The V call is TRBV5-1, the J call TRBJ2-2; 7 nucleotides align to TRBD1. Germline CDR1 and CDR2: SGHRS and YFSETQ. The V and J ends lost 2 bases and 5 bases, in that order; junction bases with no gene match: 6. The CDR3 totals 15 residues. The full variable domain, with the rest looked up from reference TRBV5-1 and TRBJ2-2, is KAGVTQTPRYLIKTRGQQVTLSCSPISGHRSVSWYQQTPGQGLQFLFEYFSETQRNKGNFPGRFSGRQFSNSRSEMNVSTLELGDSALYLCASSFRQGRTGELFFGEGSRLTVL.

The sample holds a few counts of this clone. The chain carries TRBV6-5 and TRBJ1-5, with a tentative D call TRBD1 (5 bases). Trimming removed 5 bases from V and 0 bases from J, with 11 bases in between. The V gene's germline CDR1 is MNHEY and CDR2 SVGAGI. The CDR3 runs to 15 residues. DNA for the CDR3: TGTGCCAGCAGTCGACAGAAGGGTAGCAATCAGCCCCAGCATTTT. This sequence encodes CASSRQKGSNQPQHF.

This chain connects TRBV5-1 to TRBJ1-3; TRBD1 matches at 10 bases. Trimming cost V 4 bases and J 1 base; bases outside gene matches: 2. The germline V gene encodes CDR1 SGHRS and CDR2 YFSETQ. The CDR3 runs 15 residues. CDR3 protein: CASSPGQGSGNTIYF. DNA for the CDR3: TGCGCCAGCAGCCCGGGACAGGGGTCTGGAAACACCATATATTTT.

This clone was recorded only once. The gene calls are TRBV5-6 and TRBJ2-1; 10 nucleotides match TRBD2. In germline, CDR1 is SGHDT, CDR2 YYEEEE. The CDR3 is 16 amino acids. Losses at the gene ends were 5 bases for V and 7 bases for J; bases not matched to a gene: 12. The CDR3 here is CASRPGRTSGKNEQFF. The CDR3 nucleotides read TGTGCCAGCAGACCGGGCCGGACTAGCGGTAAAAATGAGCAGTTCTTC. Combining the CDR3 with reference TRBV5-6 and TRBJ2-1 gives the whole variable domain DAGVTQSPTHLIKTRGQQVTLRCSPKSGHDTVSWYQQALGQGPQFIFQYYEEEERQRGNFPDRFSGHQFPNYSSELNVNALLLGDSALYLCASRPGRTSGKNEQFFGPGTRLTVL.

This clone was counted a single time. CDR3 DNA sequence: TGTGCCAGTAGTCGACAGCGAGTCAATCAGCCCCAGCATTTT. Translating gives CASSRQRVNQPQHF. This chain uses TRBV19 with TRBJ1-5, with D perhaps TRBD1 (5 bases). From germline, CDR1 is LNHDA and CDR2 SQIVND (reference sequence). V lost 5 bases and J 3 bases, leaving 11 bases between the germline ends. This CDR3 has 14 residues.

In nucleotides, the CDR3 is TGTGCCAGCATCGTACAGGGGGCTGGGGGCAATCAGCCCCAGCATTTT. Translation gives CASIVQGAGGNQPQHF. The chain recombines TRBV6-4 with TRBJ1-5; 9 nucleotides line up with TRBD1. This CDR3 contains 16 residues. Germline values: CDR1 MRHNA, CDR2 SNTAGT. With V trimmed by 7 bases and J by 2 bases, 9 bases remained unmatched.

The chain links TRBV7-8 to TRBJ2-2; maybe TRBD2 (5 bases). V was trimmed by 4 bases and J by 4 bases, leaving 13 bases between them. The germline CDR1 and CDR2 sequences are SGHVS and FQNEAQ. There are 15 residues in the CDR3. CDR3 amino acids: CASSSIIGSTGELFF. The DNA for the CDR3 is TGTGCCAGCAGCTCCATCATTGGGAGCACCGGGGAGCTGTTTTTT.

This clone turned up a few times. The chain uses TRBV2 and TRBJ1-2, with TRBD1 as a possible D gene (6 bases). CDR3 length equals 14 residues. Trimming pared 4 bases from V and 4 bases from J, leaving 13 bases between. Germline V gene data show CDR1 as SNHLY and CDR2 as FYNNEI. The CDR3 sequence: CASSVSGDPYGYTF. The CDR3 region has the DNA TGTGCCAGCAGTGTTTCAGGGGATCCCTATGGCTACACCTTC.

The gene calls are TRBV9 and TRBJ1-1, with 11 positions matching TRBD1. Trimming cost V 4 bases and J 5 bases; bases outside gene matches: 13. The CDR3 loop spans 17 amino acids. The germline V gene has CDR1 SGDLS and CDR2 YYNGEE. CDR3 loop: CASSPRTGGMGDTEAFF. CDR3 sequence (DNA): TGTGCCAGCAGCCCCCGGACAGGGGGCATGGGTGATACTGAAGCTTTCTTT.